This paragraph covers one T cell receptor (beta chain) sequence. The data derive from a study of blood T cell repertoires in COVID-19. V trimming: 3 bases; J trimming: 2 bases; junction bases outside the gene matches: 3. The germline gives CDR1 MGHDK, CDR2 SYGVNS. This CDR3 has 14 amino acids. Authors' methods: Nucleated cell counts were estimated from reference gene primer amplification. The repertoire was sequenced with immunoSEQ multiplex PCR; TCRdb's copy has only in-frame clones and lacks some. That table supplies the V and J calls and clone size; D and trimming were determined from the DNA. The sample shows about 84,000 clones, approximately 83% of them seen only once.

The sequenced sample was peripheral blood. This chain links TRBV25-1 with TRBJ2-5, with 7 bases aligning to TRBD1. The TCR originated in an elderly woman with acute or convalescent COVID-19. In DNA, the CDR3 is TGTGCCAGCAGTGAGTCGGGACAGCAAGAGACCCAGTACTTC. It specifies CASSESGQQETQYF.